This TCR beta chain was identified in a study of T cells after yellow fever vaccination. On the study more broadly: The fractions with low cell numbers were processed using SMART-Seq v4 Ultra Low Input.

This clonotype occurred many times. No antigen is known for it. CDR3 length equals 13 residues. V shed 5 bases and J 4 bases; nucleotides not matched to a gene: 3. CDR1 is SGHAT, CDR2 FQNNGV, per germline. Study-level points and caveats: Clonotypes found in both CD4 and CD8 compartments made up a small share. High-abundance clonotypes from the bulk population could contaminate FACS-sorted repertoires.

Generation of TCR cDNA used 5'RACE template switching (which added a universal primer site and UMIs). One entry per CDR3 protein, called by TCRdb with MiXCR from the 5' RACE reads. Found here are 310,000 or so distinct CDR3 sequences, around 3.6% of them singletons; the top ten hold 23%. The sample was PBMCs, taken on the day of the yellow fever booster vaccination. This TCR was sampled from a man younger than 30 who received the YFV17D yellow fever vaccine. V and J are TRBV11-2 and TRBJ2-3; 7 bases match TRBD1. The CDR3 is CASSVGTADTQYF. The CDR3 region has the DNA TGTGCCAGCAGCGTAGGGACAGCAGATACGCAGTATTTT. The complete variable domain, with remaining parts taken from reference TRBV11-2 and TRBJ2-3, reads EAGVAQSPRYKIIEKRQSVAFWCNPISGHATLYWYQQILGQGPKLLIQFQNNGVVDDSQLPKDRFSAERLKGVDSTLKIQPAKLEDSAVYLCASSVGTADTQYFGPGTRLTVL.